This entry lists 15 T cell receptor beta chains sequenced from one sample in a study of tumor and adjacent non-tumor tissue in lung cancer listed by TCRdb under 2018. RNA was isolated from bulk unsorted tissue, and RNA quality was assessed with a NanoDrop ND-1000 and an Agilent 2100. Receptor libraries were prepared by multiplex PCR. Sequencing used an Illumina HiSeq 2500. TCRbeta libraries were constructed through three rounds of nested PCR with primers (Table S4) according to protocols adapted from ARM-PCR. TCRdb trimmed the raw reads at Q25, called clones with MiXCR and kept productive beta chains. Entries are consolidated by CDR3 protein sequence, retaining the most common genes and DNA. The sample table lists 120,000 to 150,000 distinct CDR3 sequences, around 67% of them with a count of one. Of the sample, approximately 18% is held by the ten largest clones. Sequencing input: lung tumor tissue. These receptor sequences come from a man between 60 and 75 years old with small cell lung cancer.

About this clonotype itself: The conserved final phenylalanine or tryptophan is absent from the CDR3, which likely points to a read error. J is TRBJ2-5 and V is TRBV11-2; D possibly uses TRBD1 or TRBD2 (5 bases each). CDR3 length equals 15 residues. Germline assignment: CDR1 SGHAT and CDR2 FQNNGV. Trimming removed 7 bases at V and 7 bases at J, with 22 bases between. The CDR3 DNA sequence: TGTGCCAGCATTCCCACCGGGATAGCTGGGGGGACCCAGTACATC. Translating gives CASIPTGIAGGTQYI.

This clonotype has a handful of counts. This rearrangement joins TRBV6-1 to TRBJ2-4; a weak D match, TRBD1 (5 bases). Germline V lookup: CDR1 MNHNS, CDR2 SASEGT. The length of the CDR3 is 15 residues. V shed 10 bases and J shed 8 bases, with 24 bases lying between them. This chain's CDR3 is CATILAGRSRHIQYF. CDR3 sequence (DNA): TGTGCCACCATCTTAGCAGGGCGATCGCGTCACATTCAGTACTTC.

V usage is TRBV20-1 and J usage is TRBJ1-2, with unresolved D. Germline loops: CDR1 DFQATT, CDR2 SNEGSKA (reference sequence). This CDR3 comprises 13 residues. Trimming left V 0 bases short and J 4 bases short, with 9 bases between. The CDR3 nucleotides read TGCAGTGCTAGAGATCAAGTCACCTATGGCTACACCTTC. Its protein product is CSARDQVTYGYTF.

A note on this clonotype: The conserved closing phenylalanine or tryptophan is absent in this CDR3, likely reflecting a read error. The gene calls are TRBV5-6 and TRBJ2-1; D unresolved. CDR1 is SGHDT, CDR2 YYEEEE, per germline. The CDR3 runs 16 residues. Trimming took off 2 bases at V and 0 bases at J, with 12 bases between the two ends. CDR3 nucleotides: TGTGCCAGCAGCTTTGGCGAGAGGAGCTCCTACAATGAGCAGTTCTTA. It codes for CASSFGERSSYNEQFL.

On this clonotype itself: Since no conserved phenylalanine or tryptophan closes the CDR3, a read error is the likely cause. It is unclear where the CDR3 begins or ends on the DNA, so no DNA is shown, and the CDR3 is as TCRdb lists it. The chain joins TRBV11-2 to TRBJ2-5; the table names TRBD2, a call not compared with the DNA. CDR1 SGHAT and CDR2 FQNNGV come from the germline V gene. The CDR3 is made up of 15 amino acids, end residues included. Here the CDR3 reads CTSRGLAGGVETHYL.

About this clonotype itself: One end of the junction varies from germline; a read error may be responsible. The chain links TRBV20-1 to TRBJ1-5; D is unclear. The V gene's germline CDR1 is DFQATT and CDR2 SNEGSKA (reference sequence). The CDR3 contains 17 residues. CDR3 sequence: CSAREPGSRARKQSQHF. In nucleotides, the CDR3 is TGTAGTGCTAGAGAGCCTGGTAGTCGGGCACGCAAACAGTCCCAGCATTTT.

This clonotype was observed a single time. This is likely a read error, given that the CDR3 carries no conserved phenylalanine or tryptophan at its end. The chain has TRBV20-1 and TRBJ2-5, with 10 bases that match TRBD2. The CDR3 covers 17 residues. The germline CDR1 and CDR2 sequences are DFQATT and SNEGSKA (reference sequence). Germline trimming cut 6 bases from V and 3 bases from J; bases unmatched to any gene: 16. In DNA, the CDR3 is TGCAGTGCCCGGGAGACTAGCGGGCTCGGACTTAAAGAGACCCAGTACATC. This translates into CSARETSGLGLKETQYI.

The V gene is TRBV11-3, the J gene TRBJ2-1; D not resolved. Per germline, CDR1 SGHNT and CDR2 YENEEA. The CDR3 loop spans 13 amino acids. As DNA, the CDR3 is TGTGTCAACAGCTTACGGTCTCTCAATGAGCAGTTCTTC. Its protein is CVNSLRSLNEQFF. Using reference TRBV11-3 and TRBJ2-1 for the parts outside the CDR3, the full variable domain is EAGVVQSPRYKIIEKKQPVAFWCNPISGHNTLYWYLQNLGQGPELLIRYENEEAVDDSQLPKDRFSAERLKGVDSTLKIQPAELGDSAVYLCVNSLRSLNEQFFGPGTRLTVL.

Turning to this clonotype: A read error is likely, as this CDR3 ends without the conserved phenylalanine or tryptophan. The V gene is TRBV29-1, the J gene TRBJ2-5; TRBD2 aligns across 7 bases. The CDR3 length is 14 residues. Per germline, CDR1 SQVTM and CDR2 ANQGSEA. CDR3 DNA sequence: TGTAGCGTTACTGGGGGGGGAGAGCAAGAGACCCAGTACCTC. Translated, it gives CSVTGGGEQETQYL.

This sequence joins TRBV20-1 and TRBJ2-1, with 11 positions matching TRBD2. The CDR3 extends over 17 amino acids. The germline V gene encodes CDR1 DFQATT and CDR2 SNEGSKA (reference sequence). With V trimmed by 6 bases and J by 7 bases, 17 bases remained unmatched. CDR3 protein: CSAALSASGRTGNEQFF. The CDR3 DNA reads as TGCAGTGCCGCTCTCAGTGCTAGCGGGAGGACCGGGAATGAGCAGTTCTTC.

To note about this clonotype: Its ends do not fully match the called genes, so a read error is possible. This chain joins TRBV11-3 and TRBJ2-7, with 7 bases identical to TRBD2. Germline CDR1 SGHNT, CDR2 YENEEA. This CDR3 region has 13 residues. As DNA, the CDR3 is TGTACCAGCAGCCCGGGAGGACCCTACGAGCAGTACTTC. Encoded protein: CTSSPGGPYEQYF. Drawing the rest from reference TRBV11-3 and TRBJ2-7, the complete variable domain is EAGVVQSPRYKIIEKKQPVAFWCNPISGHNTLYWYLQNLGQGPELLIRYENEEAVDDSQLPKDRFSAERLKGVDSTLKIQPAELGDSAVYLCTSSPGGPYEQYFGPGTRLTVT.

This clonotype was seen many times. The chain carries TRBV20-1 and TRBJ2-3; the match to TRBD2 covers 10 bases. V lost 3 bases and J lost 5; bases outside the gene matches: 8. The CDR3 runs 15 residues. Germline values: CDR1 DFQATT, CDR2 SNEGSKA (reference sequence). The CDR3 is CSARSRASGRDTQYF. The CDR3 nucleotides read TGCAGTGCTAGGTCCCGGGCTAGCGGGAGAGATACGCAGTATTTT.

This clonotype was seen many times. The chain couples TRBV4-1 to TRBJ2-7, with 8 bases fitting TRBD1. The CDR3 is made up of 15 amino acids. V was pared by 1 base and J by 4 bases, with 6 bases of the junction left unmatched. Per germline, CDR1 MGHRA and CDR2 YSYEKL. In DNA form, the CDR3 reads TGCGCCAGCAGCCAAGGGACAGGGTTACAGTACGAGCAGTACTTC. The encoded protein is CASSQGTGLQYEQYF.

The V gene is TRBV29-1, the J gene TRBJ2-3; D is unresolved. Between the trimmed V and J ends, which lost 4 bases and 3 bases, there was a span of 14 bases. Germline CDR1 and CDR2: SQVTM and ANQGSEA. This CDR3 spans 14 amino acids. The CDR3 nucleotides read TGCAGCGTTGCTAAAGCAGTGGTAACAGATACGCAGTATTTT. This gives the protein CSVAKAVVTDTQYF.

This chain uses TRBV10-2 with TRBJ2-7; D ambiguous. The CDR3 sequence is 13 residues long. Germline lookup yields CDR1 WSHSY and CDR2 SAAADI. CDR3 DNA sequence: TGCGTCAGCAGTAACGGTAGAGGCTACGAGCAGTACGTC. Residues: CVSSNGRGYEQYV.